These T cell receptor beta chains were read from a single sample in a study of beta chain features in type 1 diabetes. Libraries were prepared by immunoSEQ multiplex PCR; TCRdb keeps only in-frame clonotypes and omits some of them. The sample contains roughly 380,000 clones, around a fifth of which appear only once. The sequenced material came from naive CD4+ T cells from blood. The receptors were gathered from a woman younger than 35 in good health. Both conserved end residues are part of each CDR3. A D gene is named only where the DNA matches it firmly. Clone size is stated in some rows and not others, as once, few, many or a class when expanded.

V gene,J gene,D gene,clone size,CDR3 protein,CDR3 DNA
TRBV5-6,TRBJ1-1,NA,NA,CASSLNPATEAFF,TGTGCCAGCAGCTTGAACCCAGCGACTGAAGCTTTCTTT
TRBV30,TRBJ1-5,NA,few,CAWSRDRQPQHF,TGTGCCTGGAGCCGCGACAGGCAGCCCCAGCATTTT
TRBV25-1,TRBJ2-1,TRBD1,few,CASSVHGTVNEQFF,TGTGCCAGCAGCGTACACGGGACAGTCAATGAGCAGTTCTTC
TRBV28,TRBJ1-6,TRBD1,few,CASSSTGEGSPLHF,TGTGCCAGCAGTTCAACAGGGGAAGGTTCACCCCTCCACTTT
TRBV5-5,TRBJ2-3,NA,NA,CASSSWLQDTQYF,TGTGCCAGCAGCTCATGGCTGCAGGATACGCAGTATTTT
TRBV4-1,TRBJ2-5,NA,NA,CASRRTAAQETQYF,TGCGCCAGCAGACGGACAGCAGCCCAAGAGACCCAGTACTTC
TRBV2,TRBJ1-1,NA,NA,CASSEQGNTEAFF,TGTGCCAGCAGTGAACAGGGGAACACTGAAGCTTTCTTT
TRBV4-1,TRBJ2-3,TRBD2,NA,CASSQSGTSGRTDTQYF,TGCGCCAGCAGCCAATCGGGGACTAGCGGGCGCACAGATACGCAGTATTTT
TRBV2,TRBJ1-2,NA,once,CASRLTGLWDGYTF,TGTGCCAGCAGATTGACAGGTCTCTGGGATGGCTACACCTTC
TRBV5-6,TRBJ1-1,TRBD1,few,CASSRQGDTEAFF,TGTGCCAGCAGCCGACAGGGCGACACTGAAGCTTTCTTT
TRBV7-2,TRBJ2-1,TRBD2,few,CASSSPSGTSGYNEQFF,TGTGCCAGCAGCTCGCCTTCCGGGACTAGCGGATACAATGAGCAGTTCTTC
TRBV7-9,TRBJ2-7,NA,few,CASKEGLSNYEQYF,TGTGCCAGCAAGGAAGGACTGTCGAATTACGAGCAGTACTTC
TRBV18,TRBJ2-5,TRBD2,few,CASSVAGEETQYF,TGTGCCAGCTCGGTAGCGGGGGAAGAGACCCAGTACTTC
TRBV5-1,TRBJ1-2,TRBD1,NA,CASSSGTGGVNGYTF,TGCGCCAGCAGCTCTGGGACAGGGGGGGTTAATGGCTACACCTTC
TRBV5-4,TRBJ1-1,NA,few,CASSFDRSHLNIEAFF,TGTGCCAGCAGCTTTGACAGGTCTCATCTAAACATTGAAGCTTTCTTT
TRBV5-1,TRBJ1-5,NA,few,CASSLSQVNQPQHF,TGCGCCAGCAGCTTATCACAGGTCAATCAGCCCCAGCATTTT
TRBV25-1,TRBJ1-3,TRBD1,few,CAASGTGSGNTIYF,TGTGCAGCCAGCGGGACAGGCTCTGGAAACACCATATATTTT
TRBV5-1,TRBJ2-1,NA,NA,CASSLTAGTAVGQFF,TGCGCCAGCAGCTTGACGGCGGGTACCGCTGTTGGGCAGTTCTTC
TRBV6-6,TRBJ2-7,NA,few,CASSYGTSYEQYF,TGTGCCAGCAGTTATGGGACTTCCTACGAGCAGTACTTC
TRBV9,TRBJ2-1,TRBD2,few,CASSAGSGGVWNEQFF,TGTGCCAGCAGCGCAGGTTCGGGGGGAGTTTGGAATGAGCAGTTCTTC
TRBV2,TRBJ2-2,TRBD2,NA,CASTREGRNTGELFF,TGTGCCAGCACTCGGGAGGGCAGGAACACCGGGGAGCTGTTTTTT
TRBV29-1,TRBJ1-1,NA,NA,CSVGEDNRSAFF,TGCAGCGTTGGGGAGGACAACCGTAGCGCTTTCTTT
TRBV19,TRBJ2-1,TRBD2,NA,CASSSSPAGANEQFF,TGTGCCAGTAGTAGCTCCCCGGCGGGAGCTAATGAGCAGTTCTTC
TRBV5-1,TRBJ2-3,NA,NA,CASSLVVLSSTDTQYF,TGCGCCAGCAGCTTGGTCGTTCTCTCTAGCACAGATACGCAGTATTTT
TRBV2,TRBJ2-7,TRBD1,NA,CASSSGTGSNEQYF,TGTGCCAGCAGCAGTGGGACAGGGAGCAACGAGCAGTACTTC
TRBV4-1,TRBJ1-2,TRBD1,few,CASGLQGAYGYTF,TGCGCCAGCGGCTTACAGGGGGCTTATGGCTACACCTTC
TRBV28,TRBJ1-2,NA,NA,CASSADTLYGYTF,TGTGCCAGCAGTGCCGACACACTCTATGGCTACACCTTC
TRBV19,TRBJ1-1,TRBD1,NA,CASGGTGFTEAFF,TGTGCCTCGGGGGGGACAGGGTTCACCGAAGCTTTCTTT
TRBV30,TRBJ1-1,TRBD1,NA,CAWSLGQGETEAFF,TGTGCCTGGAGCCTAGGGCAGGGGGAGACTGAAGCTTTCTTT
TRBV6-1,TRBJ1-1,NA,NA,CASSERGNTEAFF,TGTGCCAGCAGTGAACGGGGTAACACTGAAGCTTTCTTT
TRBV11-3,TRBJ2-5,TRBD2,NA,CASSFGSGTPETQYF,TGTGCCAGCAGCTTTGGTAGCGGGACGCCAGAGACCCAGTACTTC
TRBV5-1,TRBJ2-5,NA,few,CASSPRGMGETQYF,TGCGCCAGTTCCCCTCGCGGGATGGGAGAGACCCAGTACTTC
TRBV18,TRBJ1-6,NA,NA,CASSPMAGRVANSPLHF,TGTGCCAGCTCACCAATGGCAGGCAGGGTCGCGAATTCACCCCTCCACTTT
TRBV30,TRBJ2-3,TRBD1,few,CAWSERGPSTDTQYF,TGTGCCTGGAGTGAGAGGGGGCCCAGCACAGATACGCAGTATTTT
TRBV19,TRBJ1-6,TRBD1,NA,CASSRARGTGSPLHF,TGTGCCAGTAGTAGAGCCAGGGGGACGGGATCACCCCTCCACTTT
TRBV7-9,TRBJ1-4,NA,few,CASGEGEKLFF,TGTGCCAGCGGGGAGGGGGAAAAACTGTTTTTT
TRBV11-2,TRBJ2-7,NA,NA,CASSLVRGYSYEQYF,TGTGCCAGCAGCTTAGTACGGGGGTACTCCTACGAGCAGTACTTC
TRBV29-1,TRBJ1-2,NA,NA,CSAPEGENYGYTF,TGCAGCGCCCCAGAGGGGGAGAACTATGGCTACACCTTC
TRBV9,TRBJ2-1,TRBD2,NA,CASSVSGTSGWNEQFF,TGTGCCAGCAGCGTAAGTGGGACTAGCGGGTGGAATGAGCAGTTCTTC
TRBV11-2,TRBJ2-4,NA,NA,CASSFRGANIQYF,TGTGCCAGCAGCTTCCGGGGGGCGAACATTCAGTACTTC
TRBV19,TRBJ2-3,TRBD2,NA,CASSIGTTSADTQYF,TGTGCCAGTAGTATTGGGACTACCTCGGCAGATACGCAGTATTTT
TRBV29-1,TRBJ1-1,NA,few,CSANPGAEAFF,TGCAGCGCCAACCCAGGGGCTGAAGCTTTCTTT
TRBV18,TRBJ1-2,TRBD1,few,CASSPGQGGGYTF,TGTGCCAGCTCACCCGGACAGGGCGGAGGCTACACCTTC
TRBV6-1,TRBJ1-1,TRBD1,NA,CASSPAGTGGTEAFF,TGTGCCAGCAGTCCCGCGGGGACAGGGGGCACTGAAGCTTTCTTT
TRBV7-2,TRBJ2-7,TRBD2,few,CASGPLGLADEQYF,TGTGCCAGCGGCCCCTTGGGACTAGCGGACGAGCAGTACTTC
TRBV21-1,TRBJ2-3,NA,few,CASSAIQRACTDTQYF,TGTGCCAGCAGCGCTATCCAGCGGGCCTGCACAGATACGCAGTATTTT